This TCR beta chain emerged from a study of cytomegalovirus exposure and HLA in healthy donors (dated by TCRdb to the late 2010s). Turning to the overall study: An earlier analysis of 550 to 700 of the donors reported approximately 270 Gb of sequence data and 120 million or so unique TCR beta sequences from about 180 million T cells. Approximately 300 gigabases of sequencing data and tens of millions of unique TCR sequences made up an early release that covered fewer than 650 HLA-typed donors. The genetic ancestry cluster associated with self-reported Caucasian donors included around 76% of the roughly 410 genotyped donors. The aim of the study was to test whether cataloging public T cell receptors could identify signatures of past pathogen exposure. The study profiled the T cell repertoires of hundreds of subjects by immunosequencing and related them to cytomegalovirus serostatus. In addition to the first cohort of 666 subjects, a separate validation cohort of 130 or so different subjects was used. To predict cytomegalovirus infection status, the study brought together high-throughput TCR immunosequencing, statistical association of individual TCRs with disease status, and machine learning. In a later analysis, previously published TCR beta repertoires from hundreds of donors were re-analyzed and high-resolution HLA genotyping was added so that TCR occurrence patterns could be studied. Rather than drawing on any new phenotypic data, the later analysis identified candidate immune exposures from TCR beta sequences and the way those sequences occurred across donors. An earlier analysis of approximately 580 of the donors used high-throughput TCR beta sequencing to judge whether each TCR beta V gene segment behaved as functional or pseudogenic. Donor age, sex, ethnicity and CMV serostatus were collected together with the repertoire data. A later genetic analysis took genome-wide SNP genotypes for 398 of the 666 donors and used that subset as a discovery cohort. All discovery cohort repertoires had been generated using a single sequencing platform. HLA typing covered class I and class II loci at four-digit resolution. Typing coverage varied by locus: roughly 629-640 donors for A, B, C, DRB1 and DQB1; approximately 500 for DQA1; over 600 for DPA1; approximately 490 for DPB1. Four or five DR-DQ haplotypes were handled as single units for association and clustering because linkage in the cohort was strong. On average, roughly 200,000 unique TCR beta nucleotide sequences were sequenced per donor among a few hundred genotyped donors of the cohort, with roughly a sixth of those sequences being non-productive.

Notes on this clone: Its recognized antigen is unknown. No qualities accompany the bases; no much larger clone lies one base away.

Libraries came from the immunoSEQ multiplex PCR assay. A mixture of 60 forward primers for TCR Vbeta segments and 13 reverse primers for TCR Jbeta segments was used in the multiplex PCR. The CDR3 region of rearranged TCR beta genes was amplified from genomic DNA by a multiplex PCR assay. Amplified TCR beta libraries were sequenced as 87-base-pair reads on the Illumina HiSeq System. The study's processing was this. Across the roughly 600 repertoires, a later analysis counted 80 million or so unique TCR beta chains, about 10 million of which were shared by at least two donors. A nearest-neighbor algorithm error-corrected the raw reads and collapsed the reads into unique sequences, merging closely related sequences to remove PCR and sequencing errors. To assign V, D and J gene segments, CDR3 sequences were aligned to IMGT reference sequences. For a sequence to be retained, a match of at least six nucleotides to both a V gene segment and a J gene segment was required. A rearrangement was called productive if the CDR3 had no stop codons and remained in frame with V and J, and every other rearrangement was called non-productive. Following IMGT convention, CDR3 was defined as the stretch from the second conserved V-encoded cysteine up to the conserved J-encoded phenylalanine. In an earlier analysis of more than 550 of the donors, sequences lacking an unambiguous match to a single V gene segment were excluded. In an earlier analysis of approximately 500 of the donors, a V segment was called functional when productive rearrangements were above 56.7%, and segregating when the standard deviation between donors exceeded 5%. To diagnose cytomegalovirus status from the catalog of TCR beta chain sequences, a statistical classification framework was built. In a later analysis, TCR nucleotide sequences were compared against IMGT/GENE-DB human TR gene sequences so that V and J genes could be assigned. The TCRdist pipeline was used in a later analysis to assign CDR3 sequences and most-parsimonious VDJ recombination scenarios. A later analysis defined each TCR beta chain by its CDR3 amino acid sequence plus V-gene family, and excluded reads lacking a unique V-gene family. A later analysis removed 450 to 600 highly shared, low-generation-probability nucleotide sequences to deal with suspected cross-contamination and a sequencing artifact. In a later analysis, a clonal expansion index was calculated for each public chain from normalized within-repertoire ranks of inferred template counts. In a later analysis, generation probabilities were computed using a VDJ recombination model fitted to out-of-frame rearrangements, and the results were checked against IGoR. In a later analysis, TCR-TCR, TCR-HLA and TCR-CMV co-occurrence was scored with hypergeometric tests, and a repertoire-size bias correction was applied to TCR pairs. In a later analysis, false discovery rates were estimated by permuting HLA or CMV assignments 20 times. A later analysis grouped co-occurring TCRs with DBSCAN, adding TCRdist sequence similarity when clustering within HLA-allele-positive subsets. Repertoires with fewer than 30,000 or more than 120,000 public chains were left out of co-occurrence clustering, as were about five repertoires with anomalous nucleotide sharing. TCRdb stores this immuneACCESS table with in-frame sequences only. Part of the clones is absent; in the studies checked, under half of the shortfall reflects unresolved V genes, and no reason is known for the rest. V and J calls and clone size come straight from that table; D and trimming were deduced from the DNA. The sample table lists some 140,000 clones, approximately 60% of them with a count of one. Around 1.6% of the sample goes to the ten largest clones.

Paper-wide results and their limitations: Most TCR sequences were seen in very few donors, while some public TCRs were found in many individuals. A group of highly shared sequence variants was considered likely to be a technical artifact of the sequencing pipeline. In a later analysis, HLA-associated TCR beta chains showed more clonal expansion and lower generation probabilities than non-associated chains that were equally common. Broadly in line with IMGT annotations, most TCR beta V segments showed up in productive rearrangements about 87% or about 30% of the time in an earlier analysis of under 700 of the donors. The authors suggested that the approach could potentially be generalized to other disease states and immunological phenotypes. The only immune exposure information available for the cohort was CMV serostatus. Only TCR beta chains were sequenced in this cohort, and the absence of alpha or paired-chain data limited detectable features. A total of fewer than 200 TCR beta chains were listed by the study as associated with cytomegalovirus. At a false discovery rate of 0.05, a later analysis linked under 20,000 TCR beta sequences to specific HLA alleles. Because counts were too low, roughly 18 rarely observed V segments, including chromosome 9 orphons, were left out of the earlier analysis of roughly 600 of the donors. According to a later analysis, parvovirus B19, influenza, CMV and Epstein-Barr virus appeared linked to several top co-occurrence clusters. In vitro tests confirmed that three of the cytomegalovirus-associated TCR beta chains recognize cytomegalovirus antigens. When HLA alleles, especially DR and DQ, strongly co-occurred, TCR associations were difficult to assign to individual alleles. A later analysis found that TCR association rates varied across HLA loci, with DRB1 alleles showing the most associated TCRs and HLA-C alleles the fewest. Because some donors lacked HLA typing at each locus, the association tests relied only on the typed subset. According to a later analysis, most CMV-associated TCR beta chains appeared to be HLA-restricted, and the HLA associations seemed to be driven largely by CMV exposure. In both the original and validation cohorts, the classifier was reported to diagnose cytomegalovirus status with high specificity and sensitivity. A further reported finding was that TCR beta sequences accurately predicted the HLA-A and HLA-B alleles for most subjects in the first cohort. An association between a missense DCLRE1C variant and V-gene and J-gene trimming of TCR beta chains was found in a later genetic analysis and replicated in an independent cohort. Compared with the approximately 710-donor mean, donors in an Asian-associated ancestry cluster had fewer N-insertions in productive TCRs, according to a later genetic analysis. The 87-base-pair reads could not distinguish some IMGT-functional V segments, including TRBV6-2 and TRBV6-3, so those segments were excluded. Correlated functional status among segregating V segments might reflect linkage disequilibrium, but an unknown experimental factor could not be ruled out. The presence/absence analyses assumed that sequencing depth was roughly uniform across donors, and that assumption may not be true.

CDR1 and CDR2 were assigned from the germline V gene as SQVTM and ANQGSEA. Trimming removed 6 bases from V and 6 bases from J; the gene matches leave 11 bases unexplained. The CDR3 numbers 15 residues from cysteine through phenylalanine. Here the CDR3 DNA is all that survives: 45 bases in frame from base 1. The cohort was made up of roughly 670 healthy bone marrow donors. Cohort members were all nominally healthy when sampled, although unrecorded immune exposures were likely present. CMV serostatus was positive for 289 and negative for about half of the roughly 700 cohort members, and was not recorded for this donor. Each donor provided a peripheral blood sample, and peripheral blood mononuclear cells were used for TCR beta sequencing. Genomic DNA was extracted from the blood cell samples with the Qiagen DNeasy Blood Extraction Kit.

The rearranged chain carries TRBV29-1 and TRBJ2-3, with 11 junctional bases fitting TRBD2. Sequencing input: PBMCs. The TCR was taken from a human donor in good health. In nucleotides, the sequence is TGCAGCGTAATCCTTAGCGGGAGGGCCGGGGATACGCAGTATTTT. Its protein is CSVILSGRAGDTQYF.